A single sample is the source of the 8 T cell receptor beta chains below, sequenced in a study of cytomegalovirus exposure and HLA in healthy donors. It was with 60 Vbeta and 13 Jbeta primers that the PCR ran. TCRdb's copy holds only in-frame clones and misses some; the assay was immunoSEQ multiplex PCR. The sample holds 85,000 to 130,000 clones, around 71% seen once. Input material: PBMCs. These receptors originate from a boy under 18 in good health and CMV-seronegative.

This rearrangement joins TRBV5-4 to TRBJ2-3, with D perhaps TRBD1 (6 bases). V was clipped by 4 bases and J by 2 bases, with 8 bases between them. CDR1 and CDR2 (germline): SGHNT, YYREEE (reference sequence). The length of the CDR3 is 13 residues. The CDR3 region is CASSGQNTDTQYF. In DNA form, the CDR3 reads TGTGCCAGCAGCGGACAGAACACAGATACGCAGTATTTT.

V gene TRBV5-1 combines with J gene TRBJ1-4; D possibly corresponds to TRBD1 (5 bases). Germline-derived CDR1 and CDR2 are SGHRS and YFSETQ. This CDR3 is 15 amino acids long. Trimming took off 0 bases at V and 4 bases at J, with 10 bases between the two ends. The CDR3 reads CASSLGGTGNEKLFF. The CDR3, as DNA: TGCGCCAGCAGCTTGGGAGGGACTGGTAATGAAAAACTGTTTTTT.

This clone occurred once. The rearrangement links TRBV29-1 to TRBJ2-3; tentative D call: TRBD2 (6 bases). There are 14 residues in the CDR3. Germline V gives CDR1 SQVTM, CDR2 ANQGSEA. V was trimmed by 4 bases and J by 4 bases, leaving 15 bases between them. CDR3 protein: CSVVGGEAPDTQYF. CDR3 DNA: TGCAGCGTTGTGGGCGGGGAGGCGCCAGATACGCAGTATTTT.

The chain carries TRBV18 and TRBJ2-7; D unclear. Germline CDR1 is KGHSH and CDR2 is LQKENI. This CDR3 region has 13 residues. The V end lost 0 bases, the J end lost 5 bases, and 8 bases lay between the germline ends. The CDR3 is CASSPPALDEQYF. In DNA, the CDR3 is TGTGCCAGCTCACCACCGGCTCTCGACGAGCAGTACTTC.

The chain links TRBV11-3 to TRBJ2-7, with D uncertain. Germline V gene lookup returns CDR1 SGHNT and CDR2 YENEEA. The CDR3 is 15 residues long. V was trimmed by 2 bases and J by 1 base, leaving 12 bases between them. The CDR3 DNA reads TGTGCCAGCAGCTTAAGATCCCAGGAATCCTACGAGCAGTACTTC. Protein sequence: CASSLRSQESYEQYF. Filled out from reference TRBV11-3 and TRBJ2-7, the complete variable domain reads EAGVVQSPRYKIIEKKQPVAFWCNPISGHNTLYWYLQNLGQGPELLIRYENEEAVDDSQLPKDRFSAERLKGVDSTLKIQPAELGDSAVYLCASSLRSQESYEQYFGPGTRLTVT.

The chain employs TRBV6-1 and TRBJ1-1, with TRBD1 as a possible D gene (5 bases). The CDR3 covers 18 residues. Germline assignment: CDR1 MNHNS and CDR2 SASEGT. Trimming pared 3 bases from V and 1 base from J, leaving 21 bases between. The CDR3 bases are TGTGCCAGCAGTGAGACAACAGGAGCTAGATCATCGAACACTGAAGCTTTCTTT. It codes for CASSETTGARSSNTEAFF.

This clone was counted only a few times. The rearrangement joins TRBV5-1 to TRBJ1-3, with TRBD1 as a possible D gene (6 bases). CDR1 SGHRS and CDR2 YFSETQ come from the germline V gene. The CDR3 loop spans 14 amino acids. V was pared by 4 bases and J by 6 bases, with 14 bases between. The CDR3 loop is CASSPGQAPNTIYF. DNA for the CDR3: TGCGCCAGCAGCCCGGGACAAGCCCCAAACACCATATATTTT.

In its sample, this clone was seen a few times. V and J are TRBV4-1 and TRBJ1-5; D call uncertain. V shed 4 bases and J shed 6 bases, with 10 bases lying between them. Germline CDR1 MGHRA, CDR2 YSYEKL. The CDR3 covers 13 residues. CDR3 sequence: CASSPPGIQPQHF. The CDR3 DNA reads TGCGCCAGCAGCCCTCCGGGGATTCAGCCCCAGCATTTT.